This T cell receptor beta chain was found in a study of regulatory T cells in long-lasting Graves disease. Study-level findings and limits: The study found TRBV28, TRBJ1-2 and TRBJ2-5 favored in persistent disease.

The time point here: persistent/refractory GD, antithyroid drugs over 5 years with positive TRAb. From RNA extracted from PBMCs, the TCR library was made. V lost 7 bases to trimming and J lost 0 bases, with 12 bases between them. Germline V gene lookup returns CDR1 MNHNS and CDR2 SASEGT. CDR3 length: 14 amino acids. This clonotype was detected many times. Its antigen is still unknown. Libraries of TCR beta came from iRepertoire HTBI primers plus Arm-PCR of CDR3 regions. TCRdb used MiXCR to reprocess the multiplex PCR reads, holding one entry per CDR3 protein. The data contain 650,000 to 700,000 distinct CDR3 sequences, approximately 31% of them singletons.

V is TRBV6-1 and J is TRBJ1-1; D perhaps matches TRBD1 (5 bases). This specimen was peripheral blood mononuclear cells (PBMCs), taken when the disease was refractory, from a patient treated with antithyroid drugs. The TCR was taken from a female donor with Graves disease. The CDR3 is CASTTGVVNTEAFF. Written as DNA, the CDR3 is TGTGCCAGCACCACGGGGGTGGTGAACACTGAAGCTTTCTTT.